The subject of this entry is one TCR beta chain. Its antigen is unknown. No qualities accompany the bases; no much larger clone lies one base away. The data originate from a study of blood T cell repertoires in COVID-19 (TCRdb year 2020). Regarding the research as a whole: Collaborator samples came from the United States, Italy and Spain and covered acute and convalescent phases of COVID-19. The prospective study material was composed of cDNA or gDNA derived from T cells, B-cell-depleted T cells, or PBMCs. Subjects who had been exposed to COVID-19, were actively infected with it, or had recovered from it provided the deeply sampled blood TCRbeta repertoires that made up the dataset. The repertoires were made available in a free public database intended to serve as a resource for research on the immune response to SARS-CoV-2. Samples were obtained from the ongoing ImmuneRACE study (first 160 participants) and from 1,254 subjects provided by 6 global collaborators. Sample metadata almost always included a de-identified subject ID, COVID-19 status, age in years and sex. HLA class I and class II types, where available, came from metadata supplied by the sample provider rather than from assay-based typing. The full study reports these points: The amount of clinical and demographic metadata varied by source and participant and was provided uncurated.

Sequences SEHNR (CDR1) and FQNEAQ (CDR2) are obtained from the germline V gene (reference sequence). Deletion took 5 bases off V and 6 bases off J, with a span of 13 bases between the germline ends. The CDR3 contains 13 residues, cysteine and phenylalanine counted. The retained sequence is limited to the CDR3, 39 bases, with the frame set at the first base. Enrolling through a virtual design, the prospective study's participants ranged in age from roughly 18 to 100 years and lived across approximately 25 United States geographic areas. In the prospective study, participants were assigned to cohorts based on the clinical history participants reported in a screening survey and a study questionnaire. For ImmuneRACE Cohort 3, a participant was defined as recovered based on two consecutive negative NP/OP PCR tests, clearance by a healthcare professional, or resolution of symptoms. Mobile phlebotomists in the prospective study collected whole blood, serum and a nasopharyngeal or oropharyngeal swab from every participant. Over an approximately 2-month period, participants in the prospective study had the option of providing additional blood draws and questionnaires. Blood samples from the prospective study were shipped frozen or at room temperature prior to DNA extraction.

TCRbeta CDR3 regions were amplified from genomic DNA using the immunoSEQ Assay, a bias-controlled multiplex PCR. The authors' analysis ran thus. The number of nucleated cells in each sample was estimated by amplification of reference gene primers within the assay. Sequence reads were collapsed and filtered to measure the absolute abundance of every unique TCRbeta CDR3 rearrangement. Productive Simpson clonality was computed per sample as the square root of Simpson's diversity index over productive rearrangements. This is the immuneACCESS table as TCRdb keeps it, with only in-frame sequences that have V and J called. A part of the clones is gone; compared with another copy, unresolved V genes explain less than half, and the rest is unexplained. V and J calls plus clone size are reproduced from that table; the DNA served to infer D and trimming. The sample data list a few hundred thousand clones, and 80% to 90% of these were observed just once. 1.1% of the sample is in the top ten clones.

This TCR derives from a young man who had recovered from COVID-19. The V gene is TRBV7-9 and the J gene is TRBJ1-2, with the identity of the D gene unclear. Sequenced input: PBMCs or T cells enriched from blood (not recorded which). The DNA sequence is as follows: TGTGCCAGCAGCAGAGACGGGGTACATGGCTACACCTTC. This codes for CASSRDGVHGYTF.